These 17 T cell receptor beta chains originate from one sample sequenced in a study of radiotherapy plus CTLA-4 blockade in lung cancer. Sequenced by immunoSEQ multiplex PCR; TCRdb stores in-frame clones only, minus some. The data hold approximately 80,000 clones, with about 78% observed a single time. The sample here was peripheral blood, taken from a patient treated with radiotherapy plus ipilimumab. All receptors derive from a human donor with non-small cell lung cancer whose response to radiotherapy plus ipilimumab could not be evaluated. Some clones in this sample may be carry-over from other donors' samples.

This CDR3 is CASSYSRDNYGYTF. Written as DNA, the CDR3 is TGTGCCAGCAGTTACTCGAGAGATAACTATGGCTACACCTTC. The chain links TRBV6-5 to TRBJ1-2; unclear D gene. The CDR3 consists of 14 residues. The V gene lost 0 bases and the J gene lost 1 base, with 6 bases spanning the gap. Looked up from germline, CDR1 is MNHEY and CDR2 is SVGAGI.

This chain uses TRBV28 with TRBJ1-6, with D maybe TRBD1 (5 bases). The germline V gene has CDR1 MDHEN and CDR2 SYDVKM. Trimming left V 7 bases short and J 11 bases short, with 12 bases between. This CDR3 has 12 residues. DNA of the CDR3: TGTGCCAGCACCGGGGGTGCGGCACCCCTCCACTTT. Protein: CASTGGAAPLHF. Filled out from reference TRBV28 and TRBJ1-6, the complete variable domain reads DVKVTQSSRYLVKRTGEKVFLECVQDMDHENMFWYRQDPGLGLRLIYFSYDVKMKEKGDIPEGYSVSREKKERFSLILESASTNQTSMYLCASTGGAAPLHFGNGTRLTVT.

The chain recombines TRBV5-1 with TRBJ2-2, with 7 bases identical to TRBD2. Looked up from germline, CDR1 is SGHRS and CDR2 is YFSETQ. Unmatched junction bases numbered 6, after V lost 3 bases and J lost 4 bases. The CDR3 loop spans 15 amino acids. CDR3 protein: CASSWELASTGELFF. For the CDR3, the DNA is TGCGCCAGCAGCTGGGAACTAGCGAGCACCGGGGAGCTGTTTTTT.

The chain links TRBV6-4 to TRBJ1-2, with a possible D match to TRBD1 (5 bases). V lost 0 bases and J lost 5, with 13 bases in between. CDR1 is MRHNA, CDR2 SNTAGT, per germline. CDR3 length: 15 residues. The CDR3 sequence is CASSDSGGGSYGYTF. The CDR3 coding sequence is TGTGCCAGCAGTGACTCGGGGGGGGGATCGTATGGCTACACCTTC.

This clone appeared a few times. The chain employs TRBV4-3 and TRBJ1-6; possible D gene TRBD1, 6 bases. Trimming left V 5 bases short and J 6 bases short, with 20 bases between. Per germline, CDR1 LGHNA and CDR2 YSLEER. The CDR3 loop spans 17 amino acids. The CDR3 protein is CASSEGVAGAGNSPLHF. CDR3 bases: TGCGCCAGCAGCGAAGGGGTGGCAGGGGCGGGTAATTCACCCCTCCACTTT.

This rearrangement joins TRBV6-5 to TRBJ2-5; 10 nucleotides line up with TRBD1. CDR1 is MNHEY and CDR2 is SVGAGI in the germline V gene. V lost 2 bases and J lost 5; bases outside the gene matches: 5. This CDR3 has 15 residues. This CDR3 is CASSYGQGGRETQYF. CDR3 in DNA: TGTGCCAGCAGTTACGGACAGGGGGGACGGGAGACCCAGTACTTC.

The genes are TRBV5-1 and TRBJ2-1, with TRBD2 as a possible D gene (5 bases). Deletions cut 7 bases from V and 6 bases from J, with 23 bases between. This CDR3 contains 16 residues. The germline V gene encodes CDR1 SGHRS and CDR2 YFSETQ. The CDR3 loop is CASAERVARGGNEQFF. CDR3 nucleotide sequence: TGCGCCAGCGCCGAAAGGGTCGCTCGGGGTGGCAATGAGCAGTTCTTC. The full variable domain, completed using reference TRBV5-1 and TRBJ2-1, is KAGVTQTPRYLIKTRGQQVTLSCSPISGHRSVSWYQQTPGQGLQFLFEYFSETQRNKGNFPGRFSGRQFSNSRSEMNVSTLELGDSALYLCASAERVARGGNEQFFGPGTRLTVL.

This clone was counted a few times. V and J are TRBV21-1 and TRBJ2-7; TRBD1 is taken as the D call from the table, unchecked against the DNA. TRBV21-1 is assigned pseudogene status. CDR3 size: 14 residues. As DNA, the CDR3 is TGTGCCAGCAGCAAAGCTGGGCTTACCGGCGAGCAGTACTTC. Its translation is CASSKAGLTGEQYF.

The chain recombines TRBV7-3 with TRBJ1-1, with 7 bases identical to TRBD1. V trimming: 5 bases; J trimming: 2 bases; junction bases outside the gene matches: 5. Germline V gene sequence: CDR1 SGHTA, CDR2 FQGTGA. This CDR3 has 14 amino acids. The CDR3 DNA reads TGTGCCAGCAGCCTCGGGACAGATAACACTGAAGCTTTCTTT. It codes for CASSLGTDNTEAFF.

The chain employs TRBV27 and TRBJ2-7, with D possibly matching TRBD2 (5 bases). This CDR3 comprises 13 residues. Germline V lookup: CDR1 MNHEY, CDR2 SMNVEV (reference sequence). Trimming removed 3 bases from V and 1 base from J, with 7 bases in between. CDR3 sequence (DNA): TGTGCCAGCAGTTTCGGGGTTTCCTACGAGCAGTACTTC. Translation: CASSFGVSYEQYF.

V is TRBV28 and J is TRBJ2-5, with D perhaps matching TRBD1 (6 bases). The DNA end favors TRBJ2-7, so the J call may be wrong. CDR1 is MDHEN and CDR2 is SYDVKM in the germline V gene. The CDR3 extends over 12 amino acids. CDR3 in amino acids: CASTNRAYEQYF. DNA of the CDR3: TGTGCCAGCACCAACAGGGCCTACGAGCAGTACTTC.

V is TRBV29-1 and J is TRBJ2-3, with 7 bases identical to TRBD2. The CDR3 length is 15 residues. The germline gives CDR1 SQVTM, CDR2 ANQGSEA. Germline trimming cut 5 bases from V and 6 bases from J; bases unmatched to any gene: 14. In nucleotides, the CDR3 is TGCAGCGTTCGGGACTTGGGGGGGACGGGGGATACGCAGTATTTT. It yields the protein CSVRDLGGTGDTQYF.

This sequence joins TRBV12-5 and TRBJ2-1; D may be TRBD1 (6 bases). CDR3 length equals 15 residues. Germline lookup yields CDR1 LGHNT and CDR2 FRNRAP. V was cut by 6 bases and J by 0 bases, with 12 bases left in between. The CDR3 loop is CASGPTGSSYNEQFF. CDR3 coding DNA: TGTGCTAGTGGGCCAACAGGGAGCTCCTACAATGAGCAGTTCTTC.

Of note for this clone: Other DNA sequences in the sample encode the same CDR3. The V and J genes are TRBV28 and TRBJ1-3; D is ambiguous. V lost 7 bases and J 3 bases, leaving 13 bases between the germline ends. This CDR3 has 14 amino acids. Per the germline V gene, CDR1 is MDHEN and CDR2 is SYDVKM. The CDR3 protein is CASTLSGGGNTIYF. In DNA form, the CDR3 reads TGTGCCAGCACACTTTCAGGAGGTGGAAACACCATATATTTT.

The CDR3 spells CASRTDREQYF. The DNA of the CDR3 is TGTGCCAGCAGGACCGACAGGGAGCAGTACTTC. This sequence joins TRBV6-5 and TRBJ2-7, with a tentative D call TRBD1 (6 bases). The CDR3 runs to 11 residues. Germline V CDR1 and CDR2: MNHEY, SVGAGI. Trimming left V 6 bases short and J 7 bases short, with 10 bases between.

V usage is TRBV5-5 and J usage is TRBJ1-5; no definite D call. V gave up 5 bases and J gave up 7 bases, with 13 bases separating them. The CDR3 spans 13 residues. Germline lookup yields CDR1 SGHKS and CDR2 YYEKEE (reference sequence). CDR3 amino acids: CASSSFPGQPQHF. As DNA, the CDR3 is TGTGCCAGCAGTTCGTTTCCGGGGCAGCCCCAGCATTTT. The full variable domain, its missing parts supplied by reference TRBV5-5 and TRBJ1-5, is DAGVTQSPTHLIKTRGQQVTLRCSPISGHKSVSWYQQVLGQGPQFIFQYYEKEERGRGNFPDRFSARQFPNYSSELNVNALLLGDSALYLCASSSFPGQPQHFGDGTRLSIL.

The V and J genes are TRBV6-5 and TRBJ1-2, with D maybe TRBD1 (5 bases). Looked up from germline, CDR1 is MNHEY and CDR2 is SVGAGI. The CDR3 contains 15 residues. V was shortened by 2 bases and J by 2 bases, with 12 bases between the two germline ends. CDR3 residues: CASSYGGLFNYGYTF. The CDR3 DNA follows: TGTGCCAGCAGTTACGGGGGACTGTTCAACTATGGCTACACCTTC.